This TCR beta chain was recorded in a study of patients and donors after allogeneic stem cell transplantation. This clonotype has a handful of counts. CDR1 and CDR2 (germline): MNHNS, SASEGT. V shed 5 bases and J 4 bases; nucleotides not matched to a gene: 8. The CDR3 loop spans 16 amino acids. TCRdb called the RT-PCR reads again in MiXCR, with one record for every CDR3 protein. The sample contains more than 850,000 distinct CDR3 sequences, 18% of which appear only once. This sequence originates from a human donor who was either an allogeneic HSCT recipient or a stem cell or donor lymphocyte infusion donor (not recorded which). It is not recorded whose cells these are; they may come from a transplant donor. The genes are TRBV6-1 and TRBJ1-6; 7 nucleotides match TRBD1. Sequencing was performed on blood, either unsorted or a sorted T cell fraction (not recorded which). CDR3 loop: CASSTGDSLYNSPLHF. The CDR3 DNA is TGTGCCAGCAGTACCGGGGACAGCCTTTATAATTCACCCCTCCACTTT.